These T cell receptor beta chains were read from a single sample in a study of molecular identifiers for immune sequencing clone quantification. TCRdb reprocessed the PCR reads via MiXCR and lists one record per CDR3 protein. The sample comprises under 350,000 distinct CDR3 sequences, roughly 24% of which are singletons, and 0.74% rests with the top ten. Source material: naive CD8+ T cells from blood, with Jurkat cell RNA spiked in. The receptor source for this set is a human donor in good health. Some libraries in this study had Jurkat cell RNA spiked in. Each CDR3 is given with its conserved first and last residue. D genes are given only for firm matches. Only some rows state a clone size, as once, few, many or a class for expanded clones.

TRBV6-5	TRBD1	TRBJ2-5	-	CASRNQTGGPETQYF	TGTGCCAGCAGGAACCAGACAGGGGGCCCGGAGACCCAGTACTTC
TRBV4-1	TRBD2	TRBJ2-7	-	CASSQAAGGPEEQYF	TGCGCCAGCAGCCAAGCGGCGGGAGGGCCCGAGGAGCAGTACTTC
TRBV7-9	-	TRBJ2-1	few	CASHRNEQFF	TGTGCCAGCCACCGGAATGAGCAGTTCTTC
TRBV2	TRBD1	TRBJ2-3	many	CASSDLDRPTTDTQYF	TGTGCCAGCAGTGATTTGGACAGGCCAACCACAGATACGCAGTATTTT
TRBV7-8	-	TRBJ2-7	many	CASSFGKGYEQYF	TGTGCCAGCAGCTTCGGGAAAGGCTACGAGCAGTACTTC
TRBV30	-	TRBJ2-1	few	CAWSVPERSLTYNEQFF	TGTGCCTGGAGTGTACCAGAGCGTTCATTGACCTACAATGAGCAGTTCTTC
TRBV7-9	TRBD1	TRBJ2-5	many	CASSPPPARQGVWQETQYF	TGTGCCAGCAGCCCCCCCCCCGCAAGACAGGGGGTATGGCAAGAGACCCAGTACTTC
TRBV28	-	TRBJ2-7	many	CASSPDWSSYEQYF	TGTGCCAGCAGCCCCGACTGGTCCTCCTACGAGCAGTACTTC
TRBV4-3	TRBD2	TRBJ2-7	many	CASSPSLAPLAGGLSSYEQYF	TGCGCCAGCAGCCCGTCACTTGCTCCACTAGCGGGGGGATTAAGCTCCTACGAGCAGTACTTC
TRBV5-4	-	TRBJ1-6	-	CAGGLSHNSPLHF	TGTGCCGGCGGCTTGTCGCATAATTCACCCCTCCACTTT
TRBV5-1	-	TRBJ2-7	few	CASSLEWSASYEQYF	TGCGCCAGCAGCTTGGAGTGGTCGGCATCCTACGAGCAGTACTTC
TRBV12-3/TRBV12-4	-	TRBJ1-5	-	CASSSVGQPQHF	TGTGCCAGCAGTTCGGTGGGGCAGCCCCAGCATTTT
TRBV7-6	-	TRBJ1-5	-	CASSSRDGGNQPQHF	TGTGCCAGCAGCTCGAGGGACGGGGGTAATCAGCCCCAGCATTTT
TRBV4-1	-	TRBJ2-5	few	CASSQLVLGTQYF	TGCGCCAGCAGCCAACTTGTGTTAGGGACCCAGTACTTC
TRBV4-1	-	TRBJ2-3	-	CASSRPPPGTDTQYF	TGCGCCAGCAGCCGGCCACCACCCGGCACAGATACGCAGTATTTT
TRBV4-3	-	TRBJ1-1	many	CASTTGGNTEAFF	TGCGCCAGTACGACAGGAGGGAACACTGAAGCTTTCTTT
TRBV27	-	TRBJ1-1	-	CASSLSPPMNTEAFF	TGTGCCAGCAGTTTATCGCCCCCCATGAACACTGAAGCTTTCTTT
TRBV5-1	-	TRBJ1-4	-	CASGWTVNEKLFF	TGCGCCAGCGGCTGGACAGTTAATGAAAAACTGTTTTTT
TRBV21-1	-	TRBJ2-5	few	CASSPPPRGLVDQETQYF	TGTGCCAGCAGCCCACCACCCCGGGGACTAGTGGACCAAGAGACCCAGTACTTC
TRBV7-9	-	TRBJ2-4	-	CASSFPMGTRGENIQYF	TGTGCCAGCAGCTTCCCCATGGGCACGAGGGGGGAAAACATTCAGTACTTC
TRBV7-9	-	TRBJ2-7	few	CASSSPDGESSYEQYF	TGTGCCAGCAGCTCCCCGGACGGAGAGAGCTCCTACGAGCAGTACTTC
TRBV7-9	-	TRBJ1-4	many	CASSLEDIKLFF	TGTGCCAGCAGCTTAGAGGACATCAAACTGTTTTTT
TRBV20-1	-	TRBJ2-7	-	CSAIRDTAYEQYF	TGCAGTGCTATCCGGGACACGGCTTACGAGCAGTACTTC
TRBV29-1	TRBD1	TRBJ1-1	many	CSVQGATEAFF	TGCAGCGTGCAGGGGGCCACTGAAGCTTTCTTT
TRBV5-1	TRBD1	TRBJ1-1	many	CASSWGQDLTEAFF	TGCGCCAGCAGCTGGGGACAGGACCTCACTGAAGCTTTCTTT
TRBV7-9	-	TRBJ2-7	many	CASRGPPDEQYF	TGTGCCAGCCGGGGGCCTCCTGACGAGCAGTACTTC
TRBV6-5	-	TRBJ2-3	many	CASSYFLEGDTQYF	TGTGCCAGCAGTTACTTCTTGGAGGGTGATACGCAGTATTTT
TRBV19	-	TRBJ2-2	-	CASSIADTNTGELFF	TGTGCCAGTAGTATAGCGGATACGAACACCGGGGAGCTGTTTTTT